This T cell receptor beta chain is drawn from a study of tumor-infiltrating lymphocytes in localized non-small cell lung cancer. General observations from the study: Only some patients had TCR sequencing, depending on available tissue. Tumor T-cell fraction was not associated with recurrence-free survival. TCRbeta sequencing showed higher T cell infiltration in tumors than uninvolved lung. Each assay used a separate piece of the same tissue.

Worth noting for this clone: The antigen is unknown.

Sequenced by immunoSEQ multiplex PCR; TCRdb stores in-frame clones only, minus some. Here the sample spans 25,000 to 30,000 clones, roughly 85% being singletons. The receptor was derived from a human donor with non-small cell lung cancer. Sequenced sample: lung tumor tissue.

The CDR3 reads CASSLGGLMDTEAFF. The CDR3 bases are TGCGCCAGCTCCCTCGGCGGGTTAATGGACACTGAAGCTTTCTTT. The chain couples TRBV5-1 to TRBJ1-1; D call uncertain. This CDR3 is built from 15 residues. Germline V gene data show CDR1 as SGHRS and CDR2 as YFSETQ. V was pared by 7 bases and J by 3 bases, with 19 bases between.